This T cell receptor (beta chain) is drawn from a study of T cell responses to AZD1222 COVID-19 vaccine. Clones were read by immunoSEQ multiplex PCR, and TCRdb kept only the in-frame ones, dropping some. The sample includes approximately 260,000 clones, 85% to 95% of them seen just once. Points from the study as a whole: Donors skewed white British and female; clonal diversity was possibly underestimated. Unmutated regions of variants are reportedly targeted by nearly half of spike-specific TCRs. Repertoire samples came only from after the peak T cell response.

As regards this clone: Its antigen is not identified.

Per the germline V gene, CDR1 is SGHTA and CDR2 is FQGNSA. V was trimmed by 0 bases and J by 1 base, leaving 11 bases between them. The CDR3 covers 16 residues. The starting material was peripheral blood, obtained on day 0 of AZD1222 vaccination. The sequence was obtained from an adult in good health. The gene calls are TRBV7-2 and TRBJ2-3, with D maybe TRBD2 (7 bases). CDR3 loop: CASSLAGGGGTDTQYF. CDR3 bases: TGTGCCAGCAGCTTAGCGGGAGGGGGGGGCACAGATACGCAGTATTTT.